What follows are 21 T cell receptor beta chains derived from one specimen sequenced in a study of identical twins. TCRdb reanalysed the 5' RACE reads using MiXCR and keeps one entry per CDR3 protein. Among around 95,000 distinct CDR3 sequences, 5.9% were seen once, and the ten largest hold roughly 12%. Material for sequencing was memory T cells sorted from blood. The receptor set was obtained from a woman between 45 and 60 years old in good health.

This clonotype was detected ten times or more. The chain carries TRBV24-1 and TRBJ2-5; D remains unclear. Trimming took off 4 bases at V and 6 bases at J, with 8 bases between the two ends. Germline V gene sequence: CDR1 KGHDR, CDR2 SFDVKD. The CDR3 sequence is 12 residues long. The CDR3 protein is CATSEPDKTQYF. CDR3 DNA sequence: TGTGCCACCAGTGAGCCCGATAAGACCCAGTACTTC.

At least ten counts were recorded for this clonotype. This rearrangement joins TRBV14 to TRBJ1-1, with TRBD1 identical over 8 bases. Germline V gene lookup returns CDR1 SGHDN and CDR2 FVKESK. The CDR3 runs to 14 residues. V shed 6 bases and J 5 bases; nucleotides not matched to a gene: 8. CDR3 in DNA: TGTGCCAGCAGGGGCGGTGGACAGGGAACTGAAGCTTTCTTT. Translating gives CASRGGGQGTEAFF.

This clonotype was found many times. The rearrangement uses TRBV5-1 and TRBJ2-1; D uncertain. The V gene's germline CDR1 is SGHRS and CDR2 YFSETQ. This CDR3 region has 12 residues. Trimming shortened V by 4 bases and J by 7 bases, and 9 bases separated the two germline ends. Written as DNA, the CDR3 is TGCGCCAGCAGCACTCAGAGGAATGAGCAGTTCTTC. Translating it yields CASSTQRNEQFF.

This clonotype was found many times. The chain joins TRBV18 to TRBJ1-3; no clear D gene. This CDR3 is 15 amino acids long. In germline, CDR1 is KGHSH, CDR2 LQKENI. The germline V and J ends were trimmed by 3 bases and 4 bases, with 13 bases remaining between them. The CDR3 nucleotides are TGTGCCAGCTCACCCCGTACTAACTCCGGAAACACCATATATTTT. Protein: CASSPRTNSGNTIYF.

The V call is TRBV11-2, the J call TRBJ2-2; tentative D call: TRBD1 (6 bases). CDR3 length: 14 amino acids. V was clipped by 5 bases and J by 9 bases, with 16 bases between them. CDR1 is SGHAT and CDR2 is FQNNGV in the germline V gene. CDR3 nucleotide sequence: TGTGCCAGCAGCCCGGAGAGAGGGGGAAGGGAGCTGTTTTTT. Protein product: CASSPERGGRELFF.

This clonotype was recorded at least ten times. The chain uses TRBV6-1 and TRBJ1-1; perhaps TRBD1 as D (6 bases). CDR1 is MNHNS, CDR2 SASEGT, per germline. V was clipped by 7 bases and J by 8 bases, with 20 bases between them. The CDR3 is 14 amino acids. The CDR3 reads CASIEGGRWDEAFF. CDR3 DNA sequence: TGTGCCAGCATCGAGGGGGGGCGATGGGACGAAGCTTTCTTT.

This clonotype was observed at least ten times. V gene TRBV20-1 combines with J gene TRBJ2-1, with 8 bases identical to TRBD2. Germline trimming cut 3 bases from V and 6 bases from J; bases unmatched to any gene: 4. There are 13 residues in the CDR3. Germline V gene lookup returns CDR1 DFQATT and CDR2 SNEGSKA (reference sequence). The CDR3 protein is CSASGREANEQFF. The CDR3 DNA reads as TGCAGTGCTAGCGGGAGGGAGGCCAATGAGCAGTTCTTC.

This clonotype came up a few times. The DNA for the CDR3 is TGTGCCAGCAGAGACAGGGGTGGACAGCCCCAGCATTTT. It is translated as CASRDRGGQPQHF. The rearrangement uses TRBV6-5 and TRBJ1-5, with 8 bases identical to TRBD1. After removal of 6 bases from V and 7 bases from J, the junction contained 5 bases not matched to a gene. The germline CDR1 and CDR2 sequences are MNHEY and SVGAGI. This CDR3 contains 13 residues.

The chain uses TRBV7-9 and TRBJ1-3; no reliable D call. This CDR3 comprises 19 residues. The germline V and J ends were trimmed by 1 base and 0 bases, with 19 bases remaining between them. The germline V gene has CDR1 SEHNR and CDR2 FQNEAQ (reference sequence). The CDR3 sequence is CASSLEWRGKRGSGNTIYF. Here the CDR3 DNA reads TGTGCCAGCAGCTTAGAGTGGAGAGGTAAACGAGGCTCTGGAAACACCATATATTTT.

This clonotype was observed at least ten times. The chain links TRBV4-1 to TRBJ2-2; D is ambiguous. CDR1 is MGHRA and CDR2 is YSYEKL in the germline V gene. Trimming shortened V by 1 base and J by 4 bases, and 10 bases separated the two germline ends. This CDR3 spans 15 amino acids. CDR3 loop: CASSQGSYLTGELFF. In nucleotides, the CDR3 is TGCGCCAGCAGCCAAGGATCGTATCTCACCGGGGAGCTGTTTTTT.

The table lists this clonotype with many counts. V and J are TRBV4-2 and TRBJ2-1; D is undetermined. Germline CDR1 is LGHNA and CDR2 is YNFKEQ. The CDR3 covers 16 residues. The germline V and J ends were trimmed by 0 bases and 0 bases, with 9 bases remaining between them. The CDR3 spells CASSQDPDLSYNEQFF. DNA for the CDR3: TGTGCCAGCAGCCAAGACCCGGACCTCTCCTACAATGAGCAGTTCTTC.

This clonotype was seen at least ten times. V is TRBV7-8 and J is TRBJ2-3, with D unclear. Per germline, CDR1 SGHVS and CDR2 FQNEAQ. This CDR3 contains 12 residues. The V end was cut by 2 bases, the J end by 8 bases, with 8 bases between. The DNA for the CDR3 is TGTGCCAGCAGCTTATCGTCGGGTACGCAGTATTTT. This codes for CASSLSSGTQYF.

This clonotype was counted ten times or more. V is TRBV11-2 and J is TRBJ1-4, with 10 bases lining up with TRBD1. Losses at the gene ends were 8 bases for V and 6 bases for J; bases not matched to a gene: 9. The CDR3 covers 15 residues. Germline loops: CDR1 SGHAT, CDR2 FQNNGV. The CDR3 here is CASQRGQGEHEKLFF. Here the CDR3 DNA reads TGTGCCAGCCAACGTGGACAGGGGGAGCATGAAAAACTGTTTTTT. Combining the CDR3 with reference TRBV11-2 and TRBJ1-4 gives the whole variable domain EAGVAQSPRYKIIEKRQSVAFWCNPISGHATLYWYQQILGQGPKLLIQFQNNGVVDDSQLPKDRFSAERLKGVDSTLKIQPAKLEDSAVYLCASQRGQGEHEKLFFGSGTQLSVL.

In its sample, this clonotype was seen many times. The J gene is TRBJ2-1, the V gene TRBV5-1; 10 bases are shared with TRBD1. The CDR3 totals 17 residues. V shed 4 bases and J 7 bases; nucleotides not matched to a gene: 14. The germline V gene encodes CDR1 SGHRS and CDR2 YFSETQ. This CDR3 reads CASSVEPGQGVGNEQFF. For the CDR3, the DNA is TGCGCCAGCAGCGTAGAGCCAGGACAGGGGGTTGGGAATGAGCAGTTCTTC.

Many counts were recorded for this clonotype. This rearrangement joins TRBV6-5 to TRBJ1-5; TRBD1 agrees at 9 bases. The CDR3 sequence is 15 residues long. Germline V gene data show CDR1 as MNHEY and CDR2 as SVGAGI. V lost 5 bases and J lost 5; bases outside the gene matches: 7. The CDR3 loop reads CASSPDRGEDQPQHF. CDR3 DNA: TGTGCCAGCAGTCCTGACAGGGGGGAGGATCAGCCCCAGCATTTT.

This clonotype came up many times. This chain joins TRBV7-9 and TRBJ2-1; 9 nucleotides match TRBD2. The length of the CDR3 is 14 residues. V lost 3 bases and J lost 9; bases outside the gene matches: 6. The V gene's germline CDR1 is SEHNR and CDR2 FQNEAQ (reference sequence). CDR3 residues: CASSLREGLSEQFF. For the CDR3, the DNA is TGTGCCAGCAGCTTGCGGGAGGGCTTGAGTGAGCAGTTCTTC. Full variable domain (remainder filled in from reference TRBV7-9 and TRBJ2-1): DTGVSQNPRHKITKRGQNVTFRCDPISEHNRLYWYRQTLGQGPEFLTYFQNEAQLEKSRLLSDRFSAERPKGSFSTLEIQRTEQGDSAMYLCASSLREGLSEQFFGPGTRLTVL.

A remark on this clonotype: This clone may be a read error of a much larger clone one base away. The conserved closing phenylalanine or tryptophan is absent in this CDR3, likely reflecting a read error. The J gene is TRBJ1-1, the V gene TRBV29-1; D remains ambiguous. The V gene lost 1 base and the J gene lost 2 bases, with 8 bases spanning the gap. CDR3 size: 13 residues. Germline values: CDR1 SQVTM, CDR2 ANQGSEA. The CDR3 reads CSVEGGINTEAFC. In nucleotides, the CDR3 is TGCAGCGTTGAAGGTGGGATAAACACTGAAGCTTTCTGT.

This clonotype was observed many times. This chain joins TRBV5-1 and TRBJ1-5; D might be TRBD1 (6 bases). Per the germline V gene, CDR1 is SGHRS and CDR2 is YFSETQ. The CDR3 has 13 residues. Trimming removed 4 bases at V and 5 bases at J, with 10 bases between. The CDR3 spells CASSIQGDQPQHF. The DNA for the CDR3 is TGCGCCAGCAGCATACAGGGAGATCAGCCCCAGCATTTT.

At least ten counts were recorded for this clonotype. The chain has TRBV5-6 and TRBJ2-2; D possibly uses TRBD1 or TRBD2 (5 bases each). Germline lookup yields CDR1 SGHDT and CDR2 YYEEEE. The CDR3 spans 14 residues. Trimming left V 4 bases short and J 1 base short, with 8 bases between. The CDR3 region has the DNA TGTGCCAGCAGCGGGACCCTGAACACCGGGGAGCTGTTTTTT. Residues: CASSGTLNTGELFF.

This clonotype was seen at least ten times. This rearrangement joins TRBV18 to TRBJ1-1; D is unclear. CDR1 KGHSH and CDR2 LQKENI come from the germline V gene. V dropped 0 bases and J dropped 4 bases, with 12 bases sitting between them. This CDR3 has 15 amino acids. CDR3 amino acids: CASSPPHPDGTEAFF. CDR3 DNA sequence: TGTGCCAGCTCACCACCTCATCCGGACGGCACTGAAGCTTTCTTT. Full variable domain (remainder filled in from reference TRBV18 and TRBJ1-1): NAGVMQNPRHLVRRRGQEARLRCSPMKGHSHVYWYRQLPEEGLKFMVYLQKENIIDESGMPKERFSAEFPKEGPSILRIQQVVRGDSAAYFCASSPPHPDGTEAFFGQGTRLTVV.

This clonotype has ten or more counts. The J gene is TRBJ2-1, the V gene TRBV11-1, with TRBD2 identical over 8 bases. CDR3 size: 14 residues. V lost 4 bases, J lost 7 bases, and 6 bases stayed unmatched. Germline V gene data show CDR1 as SGHAT and CDR2 as FQDESV (reference sequence). The CDR3 DNA sequence: TGTGCCAGCAGCTCCGGACTAGCTTGGAATGAGCAGTTCTTC. Protein: CASSSGLAWNEQFF.